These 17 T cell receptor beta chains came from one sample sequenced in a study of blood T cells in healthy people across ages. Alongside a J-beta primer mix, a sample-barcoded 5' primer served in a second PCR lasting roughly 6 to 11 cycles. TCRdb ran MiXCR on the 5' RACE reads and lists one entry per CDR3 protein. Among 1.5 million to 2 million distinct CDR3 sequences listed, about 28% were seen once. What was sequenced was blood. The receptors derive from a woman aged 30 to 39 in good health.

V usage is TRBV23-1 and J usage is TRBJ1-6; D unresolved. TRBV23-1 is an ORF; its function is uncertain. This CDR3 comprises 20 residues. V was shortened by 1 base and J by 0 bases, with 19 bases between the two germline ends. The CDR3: CASSQFGSTAASSYNSPLHF. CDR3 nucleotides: TGCGCCAGCAGTCAATTCGGGTCCACAGCCGCCAGCTCCTATAATTCACCCCTCCACTTT.

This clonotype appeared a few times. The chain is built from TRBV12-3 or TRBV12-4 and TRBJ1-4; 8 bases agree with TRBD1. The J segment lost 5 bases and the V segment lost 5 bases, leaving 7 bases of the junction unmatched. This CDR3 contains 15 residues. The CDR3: CASSKQDRANEKLFF. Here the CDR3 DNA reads TGTGCCAGCAGTAAACAGGACAGGGCGAATGAAAAACTGTTTTTT.

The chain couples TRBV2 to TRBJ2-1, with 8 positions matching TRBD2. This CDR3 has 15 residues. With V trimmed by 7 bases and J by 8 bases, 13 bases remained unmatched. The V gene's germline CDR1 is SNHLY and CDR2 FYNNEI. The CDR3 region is CASIHGRGRFDEQFF. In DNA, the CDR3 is TGTGCCAGCATTCACGGGAGGGGAAGGTTTGATGAGCAGTTCTTC.

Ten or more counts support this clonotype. The CDR3 here is CSATDRGYEQYF. DNA of the CDR3: TGCAGTGCTACGGACAGGGGCTACGAGCAGTACTTC. V is TRBV20-1 and J is TRBJ2-7, with 9 bases identical to TRBD1. The CDR3 spans 12 residues. Trimming removed 4 bases from V and 3 bases from J; junction bases left unmatched: 1. CDR1 and CDR2 from the germline V gene are DFQATT and SNEGSKA (reference sequence).

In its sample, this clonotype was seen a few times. The CDR3 loop is CATSRDLGGELFF. In nucleotides, the CDR3 is TGTGCCACCAGCAGAGATCTTGGCGGGGAGCTGTTTTTT. The chain employs TRBV15 and TRBJ2-2; D call uncertain. The CDR3 covers 13 residues. V was shortened by 0 bases and J by 7 bases, with 6 bases between the two germline ends. The V gene's germline CDR1 is LNHNV and CDR2 YYDKDF (reference sequence).

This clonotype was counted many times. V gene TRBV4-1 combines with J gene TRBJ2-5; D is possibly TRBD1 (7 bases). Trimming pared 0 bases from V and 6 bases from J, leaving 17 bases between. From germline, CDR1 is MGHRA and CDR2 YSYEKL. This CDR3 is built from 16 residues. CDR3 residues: CASSQDLAGGPKTQYF. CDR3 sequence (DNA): TGCGCCAGCAGCCAAGATCTCGCAGGGGGGCCAAAGACCCAGTACTTC.

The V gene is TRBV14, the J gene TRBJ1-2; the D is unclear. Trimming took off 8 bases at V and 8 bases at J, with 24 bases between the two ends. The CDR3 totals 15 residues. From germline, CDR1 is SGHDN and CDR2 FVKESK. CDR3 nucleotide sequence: TGTGCCAGCGGCCCGACCCCAGCCGGGCCGACCGGCTACACCTTC. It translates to CASGPTPAGPTGYTF.

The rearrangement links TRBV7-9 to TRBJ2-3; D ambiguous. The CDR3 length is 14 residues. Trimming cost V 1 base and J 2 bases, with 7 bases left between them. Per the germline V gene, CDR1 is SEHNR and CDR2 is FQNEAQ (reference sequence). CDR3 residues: CASSLVHDTDTQYF. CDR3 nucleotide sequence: TGTGCCAGCAGCTTAGTACACGACACAGATACGCAGTATTTT.

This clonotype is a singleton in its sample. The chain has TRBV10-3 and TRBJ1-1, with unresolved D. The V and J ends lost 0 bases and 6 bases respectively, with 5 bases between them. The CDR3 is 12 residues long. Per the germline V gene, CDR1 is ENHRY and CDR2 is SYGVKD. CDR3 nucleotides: TGTGCCATCAGTGAGTCCATTGCTGAAGCTTTCTTT. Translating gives CAISESIAEAFF.

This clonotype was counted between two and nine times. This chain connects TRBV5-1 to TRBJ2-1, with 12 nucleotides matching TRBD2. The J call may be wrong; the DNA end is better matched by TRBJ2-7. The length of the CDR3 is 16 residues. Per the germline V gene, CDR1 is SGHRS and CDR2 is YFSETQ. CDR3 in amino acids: CASSLWTSGVGNEQYF. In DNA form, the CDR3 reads TGCGCCAGCAGCTTGTGGACTAGCGGGGTCGGTAATGAGCAGTACTTC.

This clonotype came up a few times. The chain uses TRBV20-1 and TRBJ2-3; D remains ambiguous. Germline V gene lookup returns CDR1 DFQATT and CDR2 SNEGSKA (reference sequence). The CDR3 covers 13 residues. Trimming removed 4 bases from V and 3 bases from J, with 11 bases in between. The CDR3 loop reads CSAKGVGTDTQYF. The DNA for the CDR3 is TGCAGTGCTAAAGGTGTGGGGACAGATACGCAGTATTTT.

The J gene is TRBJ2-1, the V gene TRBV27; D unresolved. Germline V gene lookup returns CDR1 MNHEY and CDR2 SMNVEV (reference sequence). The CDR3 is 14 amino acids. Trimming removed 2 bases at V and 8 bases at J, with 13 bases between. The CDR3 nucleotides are TGTGCCAGCAGTTTAAAGTGGGCCCGGGATGAGCAGTTCTTC. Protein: CASSLKWARDEQFF.

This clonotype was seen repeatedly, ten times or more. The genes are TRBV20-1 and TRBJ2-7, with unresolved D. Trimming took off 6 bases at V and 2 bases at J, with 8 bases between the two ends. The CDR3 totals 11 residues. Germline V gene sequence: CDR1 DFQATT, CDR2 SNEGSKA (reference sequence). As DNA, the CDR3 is TGCAGTGCCCATCGGACCTACGAGCAGTACTTC. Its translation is CSAHRTYEQYF.

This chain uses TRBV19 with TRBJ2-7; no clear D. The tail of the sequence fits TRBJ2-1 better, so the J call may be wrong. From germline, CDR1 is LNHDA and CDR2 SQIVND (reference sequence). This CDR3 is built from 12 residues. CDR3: CASRLTPNEQFF. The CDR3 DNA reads TGTGCCAGTAGATTGACACCGAATGAGCAGTTCTTC.

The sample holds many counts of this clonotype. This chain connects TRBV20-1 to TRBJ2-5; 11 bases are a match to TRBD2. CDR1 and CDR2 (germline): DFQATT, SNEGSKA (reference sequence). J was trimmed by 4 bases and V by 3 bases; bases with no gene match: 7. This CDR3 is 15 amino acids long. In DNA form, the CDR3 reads TGCAGTGCTAGTAATGTAGCGGGGGGGGGAGAGACCCAGTACTTC. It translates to CSASNVAGGGETQYF.

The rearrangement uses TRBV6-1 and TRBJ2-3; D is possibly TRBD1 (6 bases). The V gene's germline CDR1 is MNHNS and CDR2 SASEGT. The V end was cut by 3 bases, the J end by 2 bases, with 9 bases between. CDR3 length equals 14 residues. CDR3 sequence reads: CASSEQGYTDTQYF. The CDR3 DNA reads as TGTGCCAGCAGTGAGCAGGGGTACACAGATACGCAGTATTTT.

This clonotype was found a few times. The CDR3 coding sequence is TGCGCCAGCAGCTTGAGGGCCAGGGGAAGGGACACTGAAGCTTTCTTT. Translating gives CASSLRARGRDTEAFF. The chain is built from TRBV5-1 and TRBJ1-1; a possible D gene is TRBD1 (6 bases). Per germline, CDR1 SGHRS and CDR2 YFSETQ. The CDR3 runs 16 residues. Trimming took off 1 base at V and 3 bases at J, with 16 bases between the two ends.